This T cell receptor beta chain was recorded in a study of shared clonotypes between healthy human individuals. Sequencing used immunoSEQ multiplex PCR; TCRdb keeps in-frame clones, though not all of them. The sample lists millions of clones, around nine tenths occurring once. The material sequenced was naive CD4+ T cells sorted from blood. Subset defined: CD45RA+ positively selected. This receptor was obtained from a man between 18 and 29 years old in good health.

The CDR3 coding sequence is TGCGCCAGCAGCCAAGATCTGATTCAGCCCCAGCATTTT. It is translated as CASSQDLIQPQHF. The chain recombines TRBV4-3 with TRBJ1-5; D unclear. Germline-derived CDR1 and CDR2 are LGHNA and YSLEER. The CDR3 totals 13 residues. Trimming cost V 0 bases and J 6 bases, with 6 bases left between them.